These 22 T cell receptor beta chains originate from one sample sequenced in a study of blood T cell repertoires in COVID-19. Profiled with immunoSEQ multiplex PCR; TCRdb holds only in-frame clones, not every one. The table records about 200,000 clones, 70% to 90% of them present only once. Sequenced: peripheral blood. Receptor source: a person aged 70 to 85 with COVID-19, enrolled during active disease.

This chain uses TRBV10-3 with TRBJ1-1; D ambiguous. V lost 3 bases and J 1 base, leaving 6 bases between the germline ends. The germline V gene encodes CDR1 ENHRY and CDR2 SYGVKD. The CDR3 contains 13 residues. This chain's CDR3 is CAISDIRNTEAFF. In DNA form, the CDR3 reads TGTGCCATCAGTGATATCCGGAACACTGAAGCTTTCTTT.

On this clone: The identical CDR3 is also encoded by other nucleotide sequences in the sample. CDR3 nucleotides: TGTGCCAGCAGGGCTGGCAATCAGCCCCAGCATTTT. It translates to CASRAGNQPQHF. The chain recombines TRBV6-5 with TRBJ1-5; D remains ambiguous. CDR1 and CDR2 from the germline V gene are MNHEY and SVGAGI. The length of the CDR3 is 12 residues. V gave up 6 bases and J gave up 2 bases, with 5 bases separating them.

The chain uses TRBV3-1 (or the pseudogene TRBV3-2) and TRBJ2-3, with TRBD1 identical over 7 bases. From germline, CDR1 is LGHDT and CDR2 YNNKEL (reference sequence). The CDR3 has 13 amino acids. The V segment lost 1 base and the J segment 10 bases; nucleotides outside the gene matches: 5. The CDR3 region has the DNA TGTGCCAGCAGCCAAGGGCGACAGGGCCCGCAGTATTTT. This codes for CASSQGRQGPQYF.

This clone appeared a single time. The rearrangement uses TRBV5-1 and TRBJ2-1; D unclear. Germline CDR1 and CDR2: SGHRS and YFSETQ. The length of the CDR3 is 15 residues. Between the trimmed V and J ends, which lost 0 bases and 0 bases, there was a span of 7 bases. The CDR3 sequence: CASSLDTSSYNEQFF. The CDR3 DNA follows: TGCGCCAGCAGCTTGGACACCAGCTCCTACAATGAGCAGTTCTTC. The variable domain in full, with the rest retrieved from reference TRBV5-1 and TRBJ2-1, is KAGVTQTPRYLIKTRGQQVTLSCSPISGHRSVSWYQQTPGQGLQFLFEYFSETQRNKGNFPGRFSGRQFSNSRSEMNVSTLELGDSALYLCASSLDTSSYNEQFFGPGTRLTVL.

This clone was counted only a few times. The chain has TRBV5-4 and TRBJ1-6, with a weak D call TRBD1 (6 bases). CDR3 length: 14 amino acids. Trimming took 0 bases from V and 8 from J, leaving 9 bases between them. The V gene's germline CDR1 is SGHNT and CDR2 YYREEE (reference sequence). The CDR3 sequence is CASSLGGRDSPLHF. The CDR3 region has the DNA TGTGCCAGCAGCTTGGGGGGGCGGGATTCACCCCTCCACTTT.

V gene TRBV29-1 combines with J gene TRBJ1-5; TRBD1 agrees at 9 bases. This CDR3 spans 14 amino acids. V shed 6 bases, J shed 2 bases, and the junction held 5 bases outside the gene matches. Germline assignment: CDR1 SQVTM and CDR2 ANQGSEA. CDR3 sequence (DNA): TGCAGCGTGTCACAGGGGGCTGGCAATCAGCCCCAGCATTTT. Amino acid sequence: CSVSQGAGNQPQHF.

V gene TRBV19 combines with J gene TRBJ2-3; 8 bases match TRBD1. From germline, CDR1 is LNHDA and CDR2 SQIVND (reference sequence). This CDR3 spans 15 amino acids. V shed 8 bases and J 4 bases; nucleotides not matched to a gene: 11. CDR3 coding DNA: TGTGCCAGTCCCGAGGACAGGGTCACCTCAGATACGCAGTATTTT. Its translation is CASPEDRVTSDTQYF.

The rearrangement uses TRBV9 and TRBJ2-3; 8 nucleotides match TRBD2. CDR1 and CDR2 (germline): SGDLS, YYNGEE. The V and J ends lost 4 bases and 4 bases, in that order; junction bases with no gene match: 14. The CDR3 is 17 amino acids. Written as DNA, the CDR3 is TGTGCCAGCAGCCCAATGTACGGGAGGGCCCGGGCAGATACGCAGTATTTT. This translates into CASSPMYGRARADTQYF.

The chain recombines TRBV19 with TRBJ2-1; 8 bases are shared with TRBD2. There are 13 residues in the CDR3. Germline assignment: CDR1 LNHDA and CDR2 SQIVND (reference sequence). The V segment lost 6 bases and the J segment 10 bases; nucleotides outside the gene matches: 8. This CDR3 is CASSPTGGSEQFF. CDR3 DNA: TGTGCCAGTAGCCCCACGGGGGGGAGCGAGCAGTTCTTC.

The V call is TRBV15, the J call TRBJ1-2; a possible D gene is TRBD1 (5 bases). CDR1 LNHNV and CDR2 YYDKDF come from the germline V gene (reference sequence). V dropped 1 base and J dropped 5 bases, with 8 bases sitting between them. The CDR3 totals 13 residues. CDR3 protein: CATSRGGLYGYTF. As DNA, the CDR3 is TGTGCCACCAGCAGAGGGGGCCTTTATGGCTACACCTTC. The whole variable domain, filled in from reference TRBV15 and TRBJ1-2, reads DAMVIQNPRYQVTQFGKPVTLSCSQTLNHNVMYWYQQKSSQAPKLLFHYYDKDFNNEADTPDNFQSRRPNTSFCFLDIRSPGLGDTAMYLCATSRGGLYGYTFGSGTRLTVV.

V gene TRBV11-2 combines with J gene TRBJ2-2; D is unresolved. The V and J ends lost 3 bases and 4 bases respectively, with 6 bases between them. In germline, CDR1 is SGHAT, CDR2 FQNNGV. The CDR3 is 13 amino acids. CDR3 coding DNA: TGTGCCAGCAGCTTGATGGCCACCGGGGAGCTGTTTTTT. It specifies CASSLMATGELFF.

J is TRBJ1-2 and V is TRBV6-2 or TRBV6-3; 7 bases align to TRBD1. The germline V gene has CDR1 MNHEY and CDR2 SVGEGT. J was trimmed by 8 bases and V by 2 bases; bases with no gene match: 20. The CDR3 is 18 residues long. Written as DNA, the CDR3 is TGTGCCAGCAGTTACGTACTCGGGACAGTTTTCCGTATGGAAGGCTACACCTTC. This gives the protein CASSYVLGTVFRMEGYTF.

The table lists this clone with a few counts. CDR3 protein: CASSPQRTSGTGVRSFF. The CDR3 DNA is TGCGCCAGCAGCCCCCAAAGAACGTCCGGGACAGGGGTAAGAAGCTTCTTT. The chain employs TRBV4-1 and TRBJ1-1, with TRBD1 identical over 10 bases. The junction had 22 bases not matched to a gene; V was cut back by 4 bases and J by 14 bases. The length of the CDR3 is 17 residues. In germline, CDR1 is MGHRA, CDR2 YSYEKL.

This clone appeared once. The chain has TRBV19 and TRBJ1-2, with 7 nucleotides matching TRBD1. Unmatched junction bases numbered 9, after V lost 6 bases and J lost 8 bases. CDR3 size: 13 residues. Germline V gene lookup returns CDR1 LNHDA and CDR2 SQIVND (reference sequence). CDR3 in DNA: TGTGCCAGTAGCCGAGAGGGGGCAACAGGCTACACCTTC. Translation: CASSREGATGYTF.

The chain has TRBV9 and TRBJ1-3; D remains ambiguous. Germline CDR1 and CDR2: SGDLS and YYNGEE. With 4 bases removed from V and 0 bases from J, the gap between germline ends came to 17 bases. The CDR3 sequence is 17 residues long. The CDR3 region is CASSPQRGPFSGNTIYF. CDR3 DNA sequence: TGTGCCAGCAGCCCCCAACGAGGGCCCTTCTCTGGAAACACCATATATTTT.

This clone was detected only a few times. The chain carries TRBV10-3 and TRBJ2-1; 9 nucleotides align to TRBD1. CDR1 ENHRY and CDR2 SYGVKD come from the germline V gene. CDR3 length equals 16 residues. With 5 bases clipped from V and 7 bases from J, the junction kept 12 bases outside the gene matches. CDR3 region: CAISYTQGALRNEQFF. The CDR3, as DNA: TGTGCCATCAGTTACACACAGGGGGCGCTGAGGAATGAGCAGTTCTTC.

The chain joins TRBV10-1 to TRBJ2-1, with a possible D match to TRBD2 (6 bases). This CDR3 has 15 residues. Trimming left V 1 base short and J 12 bases short, with 19 bases between. Germline CDR1 WNHNN, CDR2 SYGVQD (reference sequence). CDR3 sequence reads: CASSEWVAAVIGQFF. CDR3 DNA sequence: TGCGCCAGCAGTGAGTGGGTAGCGGCCGTAATCGGGCAGTTCTTC.

The chain has TRBV28 and TRBJ2-3, with TRBD1 as a possible D gene (6 bases). V dropped 5 bases and J dropped 2 bases, with 17 bases sitting between them. This CDR3 has 16 amino acids. Germline CDR1 MDHEN, CDR2 SYDVKM. CDR3 region: CASSKRRTASTDTQYF. Written as DNA, the CDR3 is TGTGCCAGCAGTAAGAGGCGGACAGCCTCCACAGATACGCAGTATTTT.

The chain links TRBV28 to TRBJ2-1; TRBD2 might be the D (6 bases). Germline CDR1 reads MDHEN; CDR2 reads SYDVKM. V shed 6 bases and J shed 4 bases, with 16 bases lying between them. This CDR3 is built from 15 residues. This CDR3 reads CASRSTSPGYNEQFF. The CDR3 DNA reads as TGTGCCAGCAGGAGTACTAGCCCAGGTTACAATGAGCAGTTCTTC.

This clone has just one count. This chain uses TRBV13 with TRBJ2-1, with TRBD2 matching over 7 bases. CDR1 and CDR2 (germline): PRHDT, FYEKMQ (reference sequence). The CDR3 runs to 14 residues. Trimming at V came to 5 bases and at J to 7 bases, leaving 8 bases not matched to a gene. This CDR3 is CASSRLAGGNEQFF. CDR3 coding DNA: TGTGCCAGCAGCCGATTAGCGGGTGGTAATGAGCAGTTCTTC.

The chain links TRBV7-9 to TRBJ1-1; TRBD1 aligns across 7 bases. CDR1 is SEHNR and CDR2 is FQNEAQ in the germline V gene (reference sequence). The CDR3 has 16 residues. The junction had 13 bases not matched to a gene; V was cut back by 5 bases and J by 4 bases. CDR3 protein: CASSTHRGRGFTEAFF. CDR3 bases: TGTGCCAGCAGCACTCACAGGGGACGAGGTTTCACTGAAGCTTTCTTT.

This clone was detected only a few times. The chain is built from TRBV3-1 (or the pseudogene TRBV3-2) and TRBJ2-5, with 10 bases lining up with TRBD2. The trim removed 1 base at V and 3 bases at J, leaving 5 bases unmatched. The germline CDR1 and CDR2 sequences are LGHDT and YNNKEL (reference sequence). This CDR3 is built from 16 residues. The CDR3 spells CASSQGAGGPEETQYF. The CDR3 DNA reads as TGTGCCAGCAGCCAAGGAGCGGGAGGGCCAGAAGAGACCCAGTACTTC.